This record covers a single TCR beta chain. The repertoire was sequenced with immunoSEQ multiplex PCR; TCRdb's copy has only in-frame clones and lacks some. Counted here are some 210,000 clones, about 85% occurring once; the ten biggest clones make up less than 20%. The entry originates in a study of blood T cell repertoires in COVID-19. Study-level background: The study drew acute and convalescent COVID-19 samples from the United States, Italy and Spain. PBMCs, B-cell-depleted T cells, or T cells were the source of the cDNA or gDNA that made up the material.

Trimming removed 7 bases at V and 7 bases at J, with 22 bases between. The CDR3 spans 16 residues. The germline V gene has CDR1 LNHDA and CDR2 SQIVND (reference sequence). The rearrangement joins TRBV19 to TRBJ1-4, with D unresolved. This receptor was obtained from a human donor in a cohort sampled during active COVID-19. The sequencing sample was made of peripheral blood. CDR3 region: CASKKWEAPRGEKLFF. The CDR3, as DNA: TGTGCCAGTAAAAAATGGGAGGCCCCCCGGGGTGAAAAACTGTTTTTT.